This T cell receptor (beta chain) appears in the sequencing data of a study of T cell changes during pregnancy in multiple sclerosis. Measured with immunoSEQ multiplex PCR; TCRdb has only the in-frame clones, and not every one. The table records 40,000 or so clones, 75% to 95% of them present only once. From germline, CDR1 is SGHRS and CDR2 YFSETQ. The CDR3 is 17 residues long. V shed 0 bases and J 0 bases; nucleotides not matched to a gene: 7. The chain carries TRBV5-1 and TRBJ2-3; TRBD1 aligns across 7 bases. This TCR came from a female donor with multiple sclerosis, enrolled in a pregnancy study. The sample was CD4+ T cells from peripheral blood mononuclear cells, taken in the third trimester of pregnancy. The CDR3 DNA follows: TGCGCCAGCAGCTTGGCCCGGGGACAGTCTAGCACAGATACGCAGTATTTT. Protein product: CASSLARGQSSTDTQYF.